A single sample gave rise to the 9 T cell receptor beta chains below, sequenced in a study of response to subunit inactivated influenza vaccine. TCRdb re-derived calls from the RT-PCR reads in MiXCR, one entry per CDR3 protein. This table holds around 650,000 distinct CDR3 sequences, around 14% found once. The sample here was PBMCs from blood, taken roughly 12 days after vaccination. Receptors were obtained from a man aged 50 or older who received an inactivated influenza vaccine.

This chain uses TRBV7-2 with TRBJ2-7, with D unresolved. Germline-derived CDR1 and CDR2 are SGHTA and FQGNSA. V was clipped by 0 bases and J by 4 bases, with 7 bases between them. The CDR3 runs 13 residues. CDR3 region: CASSLAHLYEQYF. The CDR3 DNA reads TGTGCCAGCAGCTTAGCCCACCTTTACGAGCAGTACTTC. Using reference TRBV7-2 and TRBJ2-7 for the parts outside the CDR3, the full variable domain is GAGVSQSPSNKVTEKGKDVELRCDPISGHTALYWYRQSLGQGLEFLIYFQGNSAPDKSGLPSDRFSAERTGGSVSTLTIQRTQQEDSAVYLCASSLAHLYEQYFGPGTRLTVT.

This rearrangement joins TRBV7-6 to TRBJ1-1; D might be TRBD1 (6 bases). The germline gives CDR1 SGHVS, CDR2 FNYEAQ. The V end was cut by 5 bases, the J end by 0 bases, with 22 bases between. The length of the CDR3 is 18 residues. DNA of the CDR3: TGTGCCAGCAGCCTGGAGGGGGGGGCGATCGCCTTGAACACTGAAGCTTTCTTT. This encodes CASSLEGGAIALNTEAFF.

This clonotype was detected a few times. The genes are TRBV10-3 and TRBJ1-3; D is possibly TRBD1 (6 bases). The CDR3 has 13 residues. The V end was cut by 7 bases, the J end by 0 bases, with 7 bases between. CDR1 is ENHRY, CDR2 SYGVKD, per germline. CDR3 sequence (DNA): TGTGCCATCACAGGGGACTCTGGAAACACCATATATTTT. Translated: CAITGDSGNTIYF.

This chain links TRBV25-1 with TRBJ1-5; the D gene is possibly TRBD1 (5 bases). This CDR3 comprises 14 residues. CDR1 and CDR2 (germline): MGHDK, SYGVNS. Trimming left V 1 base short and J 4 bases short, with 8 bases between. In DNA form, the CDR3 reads TGTGCCAGCAGTGAATCTGGGGCGAATCAGCCCCAGCATTTT. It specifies CASSESGANQPQHF.

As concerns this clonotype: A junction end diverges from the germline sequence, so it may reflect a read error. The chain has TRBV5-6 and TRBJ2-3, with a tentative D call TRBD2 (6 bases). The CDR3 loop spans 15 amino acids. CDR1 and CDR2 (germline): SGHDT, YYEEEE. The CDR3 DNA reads TGTGCCAGCAGCCCACACGTAACTAGCACAGATACGCAGTACTTT. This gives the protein CASSPHVTSTDTQYF.

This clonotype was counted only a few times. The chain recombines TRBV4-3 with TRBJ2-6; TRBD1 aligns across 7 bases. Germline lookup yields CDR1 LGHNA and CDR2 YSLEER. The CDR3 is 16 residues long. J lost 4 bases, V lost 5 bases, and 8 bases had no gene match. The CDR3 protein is CASSAQQGRGANVLTF. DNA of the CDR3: TGCGCCAGCAGCGCCCAACAGGGGCGCGGGGCCAACGTCCTGACTTTC.

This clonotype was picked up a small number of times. In nucleotides, the CDR3 is TGTGCCAGCGGACGAAGCACAGATACGCAGTATTTT. Protein product: CASGRSTDTQYF. The V gene is TRBV27, the J gene TRBJ2-3, with unresolved D. V lost 8 bases and J 0 bases, leaving 6 bases between the germline ends. The CDR3 loop spans 12 amino acids. The germline gives CDR1 MNHEY, CDR2 SMNVEV (reference sequence).

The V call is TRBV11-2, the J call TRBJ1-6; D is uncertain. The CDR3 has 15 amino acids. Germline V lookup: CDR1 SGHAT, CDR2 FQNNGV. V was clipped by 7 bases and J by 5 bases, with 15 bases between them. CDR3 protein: CASMLGRRHNSPLHF. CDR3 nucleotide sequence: TGTGCCAGCATGCTTGGGCGACGTCATAATTCACCCCTCCACTTT.

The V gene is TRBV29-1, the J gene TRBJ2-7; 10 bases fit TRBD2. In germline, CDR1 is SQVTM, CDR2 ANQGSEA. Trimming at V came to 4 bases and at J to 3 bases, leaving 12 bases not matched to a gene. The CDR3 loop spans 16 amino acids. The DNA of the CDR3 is TGCAGCGTTGGAGGTATGCCCGGGACTAGCGTCTACGAGCAGTACTTC. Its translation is CSVGGMPGTSVYEQYF.